This T cell receptor (beta chain) was identified in a study of cytomegalovirus exposure and HLA in healthy donors. The study, taken as a whole, reports: Later analysis identified a missense DCLRE1C variant that was linked to TCR beta V- and J-gene trimming. A further, later analysis showed that HLA-associated TCR beta chains (compared with equally common others) were more clonally expanded.

To note about this clone: Its antigen is still unknown.

Trimming shortened V by 0 bases and J by 0 bases, and 19 bases separated the two germline ends. This CDR3 spans 18 amino acids. Germline V lookup: CDR1 SGHRS, CDR2 YFSETQ. The PCR made use of 60 Vbeta and 13 Jbeta primers. TCRdb keeps only in-frame clones here, not all; method: immunoSEQ multiplex PCR. The sample consists of 150,000 to 200,000 clones, around 85% of them appearing once. This clonotype was sampled from a young man in good health and CMV-seropositive. The specimen sequenced was PBMCs. The chain combines TRBV5-1 with TRBJ2-7; perhaps TRBD1 as D (6 bases). DNA of the CDR3: TGCGCCAGCAGCTTGGCTTCTTCGGGACACAGGAGCTCCTACGAGCAGTACTTC. As protein: CASSLASSGHRSSYEQYF.